This T cell receptor (beta chain) emerged from a study of blood T cell repertoires in COVID-19. Study-wide context: T cells, B-cell-depleted T cells, or PBMCs supplied cDNA or gDNA.

The CDR3 covers 17 residues. Germline V lookup: CDR1 MNHEY, CDR2 SMNVEV (reference sequence). The V and J ends lost 7 bases and 0 bases respectively, with 21 bases between them. The method was immunoSEQ multiplex PCR; TCRdb's version includes in-frame clones alone and lacks a portion of them. The repertoire holds around 160,000 clones, with 80% to 85% as singletons. Sequenced sample: peripheral blood. The chain couples TRBV27 to TRBJ2-5, with TRBD1 as a possible D gene (7 bases). The source is a human donor in a cohort sampled during active COVID-19. CDR3 region: CASKPPRGRGDQETQYF. CDR3 in DNA: TGTGCCAGCAAACCTCCTAGAGGCAGGGGGGACCAAGAGACCCAGTACTTC.